This entry describes one T cell receptor (beta chain). The sample is drawn from a study of PD-L1 blockade in urothelial cancer. Produced via immunoSEQ multiplex PCR; TCRdb's table is partial and in-frame only. The data hold almost 30,000 clones, with about 87% observed a single time. Patient sample counts ranged from 1 to 8, pretreatment and on-treatment. V lost 4 bases, J lost 4 bases, and 12 bases lay in between. The CDR3 covers 14 residues. Looked up from germline, CDR1 is SGHRS and CDR2 is YFSETQ. The receptor was isolated from a man between 50 and 59 years old with urothelial cancer. Sequenced material: PBMCs, taken around atezolizumab (anti-PD-L1) treatment. The chain recombines TRBV5-1 with TRBJ1-5, with a weak D call TRBD1 (5 bases). DNA for the CDR3: TGCGCCAGCAGCGCTGACGGGGGGAATCAGCCCCAGCATTTT. Protein product: CASSADGGNQPQHF.